The 28 T cell receptor beta chains in this list originate from one sample, sequenced in a study of shared clonotypes between healthy human individuals. TCRdb's table, derived via immunoSEQ multiplex PCR, lists solely in-frame clones and lacks some. Altogether 2 million to 3 million clones are present, approximately 93% being singletons, with the ten largest covering about 0.38%. Source material: naive CD4+ T cells from PBMCs. The subset denotes: CD45RA+ positively selected. All receptors derive from a young man in good health. Some clones in this sample may be carry-over from other donors' samples.

The table lists this clone with a few counts. The chain uses TRBV19 and TRBJ1-5, with D uncertain. The V end was cut by 7 bases, the J end by 7 bases, with 17 bases between. The CDR3 extends over 14 amino acids. The germline CDR1 and CDR2 sequences are LNHDA and SQIVND (reference sequence). The CDR3 sequence: CASTGGEYRQPQHF. CDR3 in DNA: TGTGCCAGTACCGGAGGTGAGTATCGACAGCCCCAGCATTTT.

The J gene is TRBJ2-3, the V gene TRBV18; no clear D. Germline lookup yields CDR1 KGHSH and CDR2 LQKENI. CDR3 length: 13 amino acids. Deletions cut 5 bases from V and 0 bases from J, with 6 bases between. The CDR3: CASSIPSTDTQYF. As DNA, the CDR3 is TGTGCCAGCTCAATACCTAGCACAGATACGCAGTATTTT.

The J gene is TRBJ1-2, the V gene TRBV6-5; TRBD1 aligns across 10 bases. The V segment lost 4 bases and the J segment 5 bases; nucleotides outside the gene matches: 7. Germline V CDR1 and CDR2: MNHEY, SVGAGI. The CDR3 length is 15 residues. Written as DNA, the CDR3 is TGTGCCAGCAGTTCCGAGACAGGGGGCAGGTATGGCTACACCTTC. Amino acid sequence: CASSSETGGRYGYTF.

This sequence joins TRBV5-1 and TRBJ2-1, with TRBD2 matching 7 bases. CDR3 length equals 13 residues. Trimming at V came to 4 bases and at J to 7 bases, leaving 5 bases not matched to a gene. Germline assignment: CDR1 SGHRS and CDR2 YFSETQ. The DNA for the CDR3 is TGCGCCAGCAGCAGTCCAGCGGGAAATGAGCAGTTCTTC. This translates into CASSSPAGNEQFF. The full variable domain, rest sourced from reference TRBV5-1 and TRBJ2-1, is KAGVTQTPRYLIKTRGQQVTLSCSPISGHRSVSWYQQTPGQGLQFLFEYFSETQRNKGNFPGRFSGRQFSNSRSEMNVSTLELGDSALYLCASSSPAGNEQFFGPGTRLTVL.

This chain links TRBV30 with TRBJ2-7; D might be TRBD2 (7 bases). V lost 5 bases to trimming and J lost 6 bases, with 17 bases between them. The germline CDR1 and CDR2 sequences are GTSNPN and SVGIG (reference sequence). This CDR3 is built from 13 residues. CDR3 residues: CAWQTGGGREQYF. CDR3 nucleotides: TGTGCCTGGCAGACAGGCGGGGGTCGCGAGCAGTACTTC.

This clone has a single count. The chain employs TRBV6-1 and TRBJ1-4; D is uncertain. This CDR3 is built from 16 residues. Germline lookup yields CDR1 MNHNS and CDR2 SASEGT. V was pared by 7 bases and J by 0 bases, with 15 bases between. CDR3: CASTKAAGTTNEKLFF. The CDR3 DNA follows: TGTGCCAGCACTAAAGCGGCAGGTACAACTAATGAAAAACTGTTTTTT.

The rearrangement joins TRBV28 to TRBJ2-7, with 9 bases aligning to TRBD2. V was pared by 6 bases and J by 4 bases, with 13 bases of the junction left unmatched. This CDR3 spans 16 amino acids. From germline, CDR1 is MDHEN and CDR2 SYDVKM. The CDR3 nucleotides are TGTGCCAGCAGCCCGTTGGGGCGGGAGGGCCGATACGAGCAGTACTTC. Amino acid sequence: CASSPLGREGRYEQYF.

In regard to this clone: Other DNA sequences in the same sample also yield this CDR3. This chain joins TRBV7-3 and TRBJ2-3, with 7 bases identical to TRBD1. J gave up 6 bases and V 5 bases, and 2 bases lay outside the gene matches. In germline, CDR1 is SGHTA, CDR2 FQGTGA. This CDR3 is 12 amino acids long. Here the CDR3 DNA reads TGTGCCAGCAGCCCCAGGGGGGATACGCAGTATTTT. Translating it yields CASSPRGDTQYF.

The chain links TRBV7-9 to TRBJ1-1; 8 bases line up with TRBD1. Germline CDR1 reads SEHNR; CDR2 reads FQNEAQ (reference sequence). The CDR3 spans 13 residues. V trimming: 5 bases; J trimming: 4 bases; junction bases outside the gene matches: 3. The CDR3 loop reads CASSQGAGTEAFF. CDR3 sequence (DNA): TGTGCCAGCAGCCAGGGGGCGGGCACTGAAGCTTTCTTT.

This chain connects TRBV5-4 to TRBJ2-5; possible D gene TRBD1, 5 bases. This CDR3 spans 14 amino acids. The germline CDR1 and CDR2 sequences are SGHNT and YYREEE (reference sequence). V shed 4 bases and J shed 5 bases, with 15 bases lying between them. The CDR3 nucleotides are TGTGCCAGCAGCCAAAACAGGAATCACGAGACCCAGTACTTC. The encoded protein is CASSQNRNHETQYF.

This clone was seen just once. The rearrangement joins TRBV28 to TRBJ2-7, with unresolved D. The CDR3 runs to 13 residues. Germline CDR1 and CDR2: MDHEN and SYDVKM. Trimming cost V 3 bases and J 3 bases, with 9 bases left between them. The CDR3 DNA sequence: TGTGCCAGCAGTTTTGGGATTTTCTACGAGCAGTACTTC. The encoded protein is CASSFGIFYEQYF.

Of note for this clone: Other nucleotide sequences in the sample specify the same CDR3. The chain recombines TRBV7-3 with TRBJ2-3; D gene uncertain. Trimming removed 2 bases at V and 2 bases at J, with 5 bases between. The CDR3 is made up of 13 amino acids. The germline gives CDR1 SGHTA, CDR2 FQGTGA. Here the CDR3 DNA reads TGTGCCAGCAGCTTAGGGTTCACAGATACGCAGTATTTT. Its translation: CASSLGFTDTQYF.

The V and J genes are TRBV28 and TRBJ2-1, with 8 bases fitting TRBD2. CDR1 and CDR2 from the germline V gene are MDHEN and SYDVKM. J gave up 8 bases and V 2 bases, and 11 bases lay outside the gene matches. The CDR3 covers 16 residues. The CDR3 reads CASSLPPPAGAHEQFF. The CDR3 DNA reads TGTGCCAGCAGTTTACCCCCCCCAGCGGGAGCCCATGAGCAGTTCTTC.

The chain links TRBV11-1 to TRBJ1-2; 9 bases are shared with TRBD1. The CDR3 spans 15 residues. V gave up 2 bases and J gave up 6 bases; unmatched junction bases: 7. Germline-derived CDR1 and CDR2 are SGHAT and FQDESV (reference sequence). In nucleotides, the CDR3 is TGTGCCAGCAGCTTACCAGGACAGGGGAAGAATGGCTACACCTTC. Its translation: CASSLPGQGKNGYTF.

A remark on this clone: The identical CDR3 is also encoded by other nucleotide sequences in the sample. The rearrangement uses TRBV5-1 and TRBJ2-5; D is perhaps TRBD1 (5 bases). Germline V gene lookup returns CDR1 SGHRS and CDR2 YFSETQ. The CDR3 runs to 13 residues. Trimming shortened V by 1 base and J by 2 bases, and 6 bases separated the two germline ends. DNA for the CDR3: TGCGCCAGCAGCTTGAGGGGACAAGAGACCCAGTACTTC. Translating it yields CASSLRGQETQYF.

The sample holds one count of this clone. This CDR3 is CASSFGLYQETQYF. Written as DNA, the CDR3 is TGTGCCAGCAGCTTTGGACTGTACCAAGAGACCCAGTACTTC. This sequence joins TRBV7-6 and TRBJ2-5; TRBD2 is a possible D gene (5 bases). Trimming stripped 3 bases from V and 0 bases from J, with 8 bases between. This CDR3 spans 14 amino acids. Germline CDR1 is SGHVS and CDR2 is FNYEAQ.

The chain uses TRBV18 and TRBJ2-3; D possibly corresponds to TRBD2 (6 bases). Germline CDR1 reads KGHSH; CDR2 reads LQKENI. The CDR3 runs to 13 residues. V lost 10 bases and J 6 bases, leaving 17 bases between the germline ends. The CDR3 DNA reads as TGTGCCACCCGCGGGAACCAGGTTGATACGCAGTATTTT. The encoded protein is CATRGNQVDTQYF.

V gene TRBV13 combines with J gene TRBJ2-7; 7 bases line up with TRBD1. The CDR3 sequence is 14 residues long. The germline CDR1 and CDR2 sequences are PRHDT and FYEKMQ (reference sequence). V dropped 5 bases and J dropped 4; count of bases not matched to a gene: 8. This CDR3 is CASSERQGSYEQYF. The CDR3 nucleotides are TGTGCCAGCAGCGAGCGACAGGGCTCGTACGAGCAGTACTTC.

This chain uses TRBV27 with TRBJ2-2; D remains ambiguous. Germline V gene lookup returns CDR1 MNHEY and CDR2 SMNVEV (reference sequence). Trimming left V 5 bases short and J 4 bases short, with 8 bases between. This CDR3 region has 13 residues. The CDR3 DNA is TGTGCCAGCAGTCCTAGGATCACCGGGGAGCTGTTTTTT. This translates into CASSPRITGELFF.

In DNA, the CDR3 is TGCAGCGTAGACAGGGCCCCTTGGGGCTACACCTTC. Its translation is CSVDRAPWGYTF. The chain joins TRBV29-1 to TRBJ1-2, with 7 bases aligning to TRBD1. V lost 6 bases and J lost 8; bases outside the gene matches: 9. The germline V gene encodes CDR1 SQVTM and CDR2 ANQGSEA. The CDR3 has 12 residues.

This chain connects TRBV19 to TRBJ1-1; the match to TRBD1 covers 7 bases. V trimming: 3 bases; J trimming: 2 bases; junction bases outside the gene matches: 15. CDR1 is LNHDA and CDR2 is SQIVND in the germline V gene (reference sequence). CDR3 length: 18 residues. As DNA, the CDR3 is TGTGCCAGTAGTATGATACAAGGGGGCGCTGGGCGTAACACTGAAGCTTTCTTT. It codes for CASSMIQGGAGRNTEAFF.

This chain connects TRBV7-2 to TRBJ1-6; TRBD1 might be the D (6 bases). Trimming took 3 bases from V and 7 from J, leaving 13 bases between them. Germline CDR1 reads SGHTA; CDR2 reads FQGNSA. This CDR3 region has 15 residues. In DNA form, the CDR3 reads TGTGCCAGCAGCTTGGTTCAGGGGCACAATTCACCCCTCCACTTT. As protein: CASSLVQGHNSPLHF.

The J gene is TRBJ1-5, the V gene TRBV19; D might be TRBD1 (5 bases). From germline, CDR1 is LNHDA and CDR2 SQIVND (reference sequence). The CDR3 covers 15 residues. Deletions cut 8 bases from V and 1 base from J, with 15 bases between. The CDR3 DNA reads TGTGCCAGTGATAGGGGCCCCATGAGCAATCAGCCCCAGCATTTT. Translation gives CASDRGPMSNQPQHF.

Written as DNA, the CDR3 is TGCGCCAGCAGCTCAACGACAGGGGCCTACGAGCAGTACTTC. Protein product: CASSSTTGAYEQYF. The chain carries TRBV5-1 and TRBJ2-7; 8 bases line up with TRBD1. This CDR3 is 14 amino acids long. CDR1 SGHRS and CDR2 YFSETQ come from the germline V gene. Trimming cost V 3 bases and J 2 bases; bases outside gene matches: 4. The variable domain in full, completed from reference TRBV5-1 and TRBJ2-7, reads KAGVTQTPRYLIKTRGQQVTLSCSPISGHRSVSWYQQTPGQGLQFLFEYFSETQRNKGNFPGRFSGRQFSNSRSEMNVSTLELGDSALYLCASSSTTGAYEQYFGPGTRLTVT.

The genes are TRBV7-9 and TRBJ2-5; weak D call: TRBD2 (6 bases). Germline V lookup: CDR1 SEHNR, CDR2 FQNEAQ (reference sequence). The CDR3 extends over 13 amino acids. V was pared by 1 base and J by 7 bases, with 10 bases between. In DNA, the CDR3 is TGTGCCAGCAGCTTAGTTCCGGAGGGGACCCAGTACTTC. Its translation: CASSLVPEGTQYF.

This chain uses TRBV25-1 with TRBJ1-5; D unresolved. The CDR3 runs 14 residues. Germline CDR1 MGHDK, CDR2 SYGVNS. The V gene lost 4 bases and the J gene lost 4 bases, with 11 bases spanning the gap. The CDR3 reads CASSVSVDNQPQHF. CDR3 sequence (DNA): TGTGCCAGCAGTGTGAGCGTAGATAATCAGCCCCAGCATTTT.

The chain has TRBV4-2 and TRBJ2-5; TRBD2 aligns across 8 bases. Germline CDR1 reads LGHNA; CDR2 reads YNFKEQ. V shed 4 bases and J 1 base; nucleotides not matched to a gene: 8. CDR3 length: 16 residues. The CDR3 here is CASSRGERETQETQYF. CDR3 sequence (DNA): TGTGCCAGCAGCCGGGGGGAGCGGGAGACCCAAGAGACCCAGTACTTC.

DNA of the CDR3: TGTGCCAGCAAAACTGGAGGGGGCGAGTCCTACGAGCAGTACTTC. It translates to CASKTGGGESYEQYF. This chain joins TRBV5-5 and TRBJ2-7; possible D gene TRBD1, 7 bases. The CDR3 consists of 15 residues. The V gene's germline CDR1 is SGHKS and CDR2 YYEKEE (reference sequence). The V gene lost 6 bases and the J gene lost 1 base, with 17 bases spanning the gap. Full variable domain (rest looked up from reference TRBV5-5 and TRBJ2-7): DAGVTQSPTHLIKTRGQQVTLRCSPISGHKSVSWYQQVLGQGPQFIFQYYEKEERGRGNFPDRFSARQFPNYSSELNVNALLLGDSALYLCASKTGGGESYEQYFGPGTRLTVT.